This T cell receptor (beta chain) was sequenced during a study of control samples from healthy donors and cancer patients. This CDR3 comprises 17 residues. The germline V gene encodes CDR1 MNHEY and CDR2 SMNVEV (reference sequence). The V end lost 3 bases, the J end lost 2 bases, and 19 bases lay between the germline ends. Assay used: immunoSEQ multiplex PCR; TCRdb lists only in-frame clones, some missing. The sample consists of about 92,000 clones, around 80% of them appearing once. The receptor was derived from a woman aged 60-75 years in good health. Source material: blood. The J gene is TRBJ2-5, the V gene TRBV27; D is unresolved. This CDR3 reads CASSFYWVTPRQETQYF. The CDR3 DNA follows: TGTGCCAGCAGTTTCTATTGGGTAACGCCGAGACAAGAGACCCAGTACTTC.